This T cell receptor beta chain stems from a study of blood T cell repertoires in COVID-19. The CDR3 has 15 amino acids. Profiling relied on immunoSEQ multiplex PCR, and the TCRdb table lists in-frame clones only, not all of them. In the table there are some 220,000 clones, about 80% of which are singletons. The TCR sequence derives from a woman in her twenties or thirties who had recovered from COVID-19. The chain has TRBV21-1 and TRBJ2-7; TRBD1 reflects the table's D call only, with no check against the DNA. TRBV21-1 is a documented pseudogene. Sequenced sample: peripheral blood. Written as DNA, the CDR3 is TGTGCCAGCAGCAAAAGTATGGCTTCCTCCTACGAGCAGTACTTC. Protein: CASSKSMASSYEQYF.